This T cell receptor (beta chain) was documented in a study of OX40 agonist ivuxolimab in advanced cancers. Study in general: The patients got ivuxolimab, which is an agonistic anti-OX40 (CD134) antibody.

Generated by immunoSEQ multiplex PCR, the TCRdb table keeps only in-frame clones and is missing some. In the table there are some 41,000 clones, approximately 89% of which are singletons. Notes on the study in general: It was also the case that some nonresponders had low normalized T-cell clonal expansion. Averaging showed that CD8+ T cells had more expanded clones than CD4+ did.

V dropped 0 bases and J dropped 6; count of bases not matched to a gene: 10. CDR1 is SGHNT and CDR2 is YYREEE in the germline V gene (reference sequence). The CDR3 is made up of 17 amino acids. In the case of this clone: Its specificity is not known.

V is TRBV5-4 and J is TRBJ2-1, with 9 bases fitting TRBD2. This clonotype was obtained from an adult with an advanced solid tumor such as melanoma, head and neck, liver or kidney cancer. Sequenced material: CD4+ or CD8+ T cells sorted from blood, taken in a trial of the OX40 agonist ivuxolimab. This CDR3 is CASSLEFVLAGFNEQFF. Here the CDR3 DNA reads TGTGCCAGCAGCTTGGAATTCGTACTAGCGGGTTTCAATGAGCAGTTCTTC.